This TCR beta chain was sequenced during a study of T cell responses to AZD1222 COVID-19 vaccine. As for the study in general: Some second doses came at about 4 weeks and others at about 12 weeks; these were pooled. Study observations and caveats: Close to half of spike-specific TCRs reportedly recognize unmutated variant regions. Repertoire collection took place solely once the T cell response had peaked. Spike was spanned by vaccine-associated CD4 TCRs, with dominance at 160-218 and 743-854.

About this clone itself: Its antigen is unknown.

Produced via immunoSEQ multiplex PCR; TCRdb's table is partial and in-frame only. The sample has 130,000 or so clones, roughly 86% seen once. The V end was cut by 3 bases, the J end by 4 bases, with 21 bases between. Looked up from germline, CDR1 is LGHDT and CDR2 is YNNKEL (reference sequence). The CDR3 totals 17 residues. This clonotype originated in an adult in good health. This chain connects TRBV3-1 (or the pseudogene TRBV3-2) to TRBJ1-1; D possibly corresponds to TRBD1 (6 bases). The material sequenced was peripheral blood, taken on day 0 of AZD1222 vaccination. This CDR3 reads CASSHTGIIFGGTEAFF. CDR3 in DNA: TGTGCCAGCAGCCACACAGGGATTATTTTCGGCGGCACTGAAGCTTTCTTT.